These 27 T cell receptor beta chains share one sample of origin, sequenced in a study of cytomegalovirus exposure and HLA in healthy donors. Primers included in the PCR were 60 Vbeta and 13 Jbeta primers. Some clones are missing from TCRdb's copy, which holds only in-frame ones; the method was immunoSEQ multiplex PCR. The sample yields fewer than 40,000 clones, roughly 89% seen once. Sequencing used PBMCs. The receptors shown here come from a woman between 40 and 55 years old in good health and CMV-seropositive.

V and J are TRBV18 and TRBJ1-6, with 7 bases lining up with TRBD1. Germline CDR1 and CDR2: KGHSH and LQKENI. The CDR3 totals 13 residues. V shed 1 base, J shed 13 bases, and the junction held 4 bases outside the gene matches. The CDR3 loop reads CASSPQTGDPLHF. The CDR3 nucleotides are TGTGCCAGCTCACCACAAACAGGGGACCCCCTCCACTTT.

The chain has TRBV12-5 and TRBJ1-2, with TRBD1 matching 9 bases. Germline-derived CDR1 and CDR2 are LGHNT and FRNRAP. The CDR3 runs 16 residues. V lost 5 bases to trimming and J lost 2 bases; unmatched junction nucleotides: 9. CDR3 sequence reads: CASGPSPGQGNYGYTF. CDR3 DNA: TGTGCTAGTGGTCCGTCACCGGGACAGGGAAACTATGGCTACACCTTC.

CDR3 sequence: CASSISAPRGYGYTF. As DNA, the CDR3 is TGTGCCAGTAGTATCTCGGCTCCCCGGGGGTATGGCTACACCTTC. The chain uses TRBV19 and TRBJ1-2, with D possibly matching TRBD1 (5 bases). Germline lookup yields CDR1 LNHDA and CDR2 SQIVND (reference sequence). The CDR3 has 15 residues. V was shortened by 3 bases and J by 5 bases, with 16 bases between the two germline ends.

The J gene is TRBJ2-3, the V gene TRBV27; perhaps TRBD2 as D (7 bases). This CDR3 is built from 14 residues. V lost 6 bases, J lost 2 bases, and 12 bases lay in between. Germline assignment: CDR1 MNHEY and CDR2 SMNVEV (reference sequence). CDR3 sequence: CASRGGAFTDTQYF. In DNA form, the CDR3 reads TGTGCCAGCAGAGGGGGGGCCTTCACAGATACGCAGTATTTT.

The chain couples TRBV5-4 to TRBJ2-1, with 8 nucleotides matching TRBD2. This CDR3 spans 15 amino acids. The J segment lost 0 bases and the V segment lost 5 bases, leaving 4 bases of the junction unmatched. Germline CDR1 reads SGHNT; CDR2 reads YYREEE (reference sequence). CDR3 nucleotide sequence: TGTGCCAGCAGATTAGCGGGGAACTCCTACAATGAGCAGTTCTTC. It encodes CASRLAGNSYNEQFF.

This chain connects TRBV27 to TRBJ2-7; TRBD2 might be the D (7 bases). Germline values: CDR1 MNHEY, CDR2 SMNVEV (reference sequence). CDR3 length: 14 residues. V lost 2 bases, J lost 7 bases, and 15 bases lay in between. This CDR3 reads CASSLAGADGEQYF. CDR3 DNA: TGTGCCAGCAGTTTAGCGGGGGCCGATGGTGAGCAGTACTTC.

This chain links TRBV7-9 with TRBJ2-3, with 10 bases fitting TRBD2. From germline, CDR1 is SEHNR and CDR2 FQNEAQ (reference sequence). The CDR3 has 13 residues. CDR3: CAGGSGGADTQYF. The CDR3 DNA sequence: TGTGCGGGGGGCAGCGGGGGGGCAGATACGCAGTATTTT.

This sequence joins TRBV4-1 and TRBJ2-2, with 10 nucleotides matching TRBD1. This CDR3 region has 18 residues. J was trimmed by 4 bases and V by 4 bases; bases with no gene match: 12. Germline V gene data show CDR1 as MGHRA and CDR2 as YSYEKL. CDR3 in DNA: TGCGCCAGCAGCCCTCTGGGCGGGACAGGGGAAGGCACCGGGGAGCTGTTTTTT. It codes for CASSPLGGTGEGTGELFF.

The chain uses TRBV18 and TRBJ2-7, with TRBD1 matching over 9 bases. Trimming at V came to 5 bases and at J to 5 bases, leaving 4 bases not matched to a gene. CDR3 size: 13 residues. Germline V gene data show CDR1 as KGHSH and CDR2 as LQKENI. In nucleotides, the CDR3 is TGTGCCAGCTCATTACGGACAGGGGACGAGCAGTACTTC. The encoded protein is CASSLRTGDEQYF.

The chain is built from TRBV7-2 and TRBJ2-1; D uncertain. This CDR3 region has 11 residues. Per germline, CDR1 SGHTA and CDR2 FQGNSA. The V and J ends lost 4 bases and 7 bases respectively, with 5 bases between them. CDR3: CASSSPNEQFF. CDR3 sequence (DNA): TGTGCCAGCAGCTCCCCGAATGAGCAGTTCTTC. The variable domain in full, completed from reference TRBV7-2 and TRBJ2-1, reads GAGVSQSPSNKVTEKGKDVELRCDPISGHTALYWYRQSLGQGLEFLIYFQGNSAPDKSGLPSDRFSAERTGGSVSTLTIQRTQQEDSAVYLCASSSPNEQFFGPGTRLTVL.

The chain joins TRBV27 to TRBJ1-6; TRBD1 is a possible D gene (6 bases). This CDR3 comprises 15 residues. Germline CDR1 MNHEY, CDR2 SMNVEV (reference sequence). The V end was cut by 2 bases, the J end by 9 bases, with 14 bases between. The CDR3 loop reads CASSLLGQLLSPLHF. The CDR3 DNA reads TGTGCCAGCAGTTTACTGGGACAACTACTTTCACCCCTCCACTTT.

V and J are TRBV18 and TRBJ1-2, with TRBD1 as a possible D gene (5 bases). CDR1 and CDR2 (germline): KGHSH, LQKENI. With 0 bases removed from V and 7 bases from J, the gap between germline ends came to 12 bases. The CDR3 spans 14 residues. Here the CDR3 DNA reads TGTGCCAGCTCACCACCGTCAGGGTTTTTTGGCTACACCTTC. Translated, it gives CASSPPSGFFGYTF.

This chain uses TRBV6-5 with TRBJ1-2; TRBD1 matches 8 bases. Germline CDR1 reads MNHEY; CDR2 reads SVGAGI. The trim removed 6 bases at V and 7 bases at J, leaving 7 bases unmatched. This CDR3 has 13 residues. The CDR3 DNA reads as TGTGCCAGCAGCAGACAGGGGCGGGTTGGCTACACCTTC. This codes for CASSRQGRVGYTF.

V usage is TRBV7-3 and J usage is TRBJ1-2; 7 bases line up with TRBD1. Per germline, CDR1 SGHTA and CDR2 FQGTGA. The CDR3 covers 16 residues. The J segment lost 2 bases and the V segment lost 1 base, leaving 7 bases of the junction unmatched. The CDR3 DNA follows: TGTGCCAGCAGCTTAAGGAAACAGGGGCTAAACTATGGCTACACCTTC. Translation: CASSLRKQGLNYGYTF.

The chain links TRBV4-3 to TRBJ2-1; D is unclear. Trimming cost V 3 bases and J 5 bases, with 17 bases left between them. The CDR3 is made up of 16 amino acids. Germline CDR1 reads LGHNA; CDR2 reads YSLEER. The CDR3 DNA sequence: TGCGCCAGCAGCCAGTATTATGCTAGTATGAACAATGAGCAGTTCTTC. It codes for CASSQYYASMNNEQFF.

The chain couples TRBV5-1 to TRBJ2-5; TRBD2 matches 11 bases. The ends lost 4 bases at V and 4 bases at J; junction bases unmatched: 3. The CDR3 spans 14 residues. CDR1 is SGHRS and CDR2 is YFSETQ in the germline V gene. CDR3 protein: CASSEGTSGETQYF. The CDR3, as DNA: TGCGCCAGCAGCGAAGGGACTAGCGGAGAGACCCAGTACTTC.

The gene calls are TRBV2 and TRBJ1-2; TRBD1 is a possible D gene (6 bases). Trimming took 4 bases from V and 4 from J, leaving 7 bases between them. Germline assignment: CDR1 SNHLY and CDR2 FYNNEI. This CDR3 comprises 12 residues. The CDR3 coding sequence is TGTGCCAGCAGTGTACAGGGCTATGGCTACACCTTC. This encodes CASSVQGYGYTF. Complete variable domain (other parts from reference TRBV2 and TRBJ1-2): EPEVTQTPSHQVTQMGQEVILRCVPISNHLYFYWYRQILGQKVEFLVSFYNNEISEKSEIFDDQFSVERPDGSNFTLKIRSTKLEDSAMYFCASSVQGYGYTFGSGTRLTVV.

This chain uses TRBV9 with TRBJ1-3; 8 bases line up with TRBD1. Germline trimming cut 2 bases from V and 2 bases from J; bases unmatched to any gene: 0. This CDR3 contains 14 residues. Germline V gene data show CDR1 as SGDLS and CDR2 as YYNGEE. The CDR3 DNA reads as TGTGCCAGCAGCGTGACAGGGGCTGGAAACACCATATATTTT. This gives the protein CASSVTGAGNTIYF. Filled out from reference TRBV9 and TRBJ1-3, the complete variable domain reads DSGVTQTPKHLITATGQRVTLRCSPRSGDLSVYWYQQSLDQGLQFLIQYYNGEERAKGNILERFSAQQFPDLHSELNLSSLELGDSALYFCASSVTGAGNTIYFGEGSWLTVV.

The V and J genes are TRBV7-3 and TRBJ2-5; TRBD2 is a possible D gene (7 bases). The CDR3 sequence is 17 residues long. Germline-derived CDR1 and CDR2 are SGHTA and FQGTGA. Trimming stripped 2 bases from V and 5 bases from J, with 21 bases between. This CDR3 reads CASSLGGGRAAWETQYF. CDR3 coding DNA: TGTGCCAGCAGCTTAGGGGGGGGCAGGGCGGCGTGGGAGACCCAGTACTTC.

As DNA, the CDR3 is TGTGCCAGCAGCCTGCAGGTGAACACTGAAGCTTTCTTT. It encodes CASSLQVNTEAFF. V is TRBV7-9 and J is TRBJ1-1; no firm D call. V was shortened by 5 bases and J by 0 bases, with 7 bases between the two germline ends. CDR1 is SEHNR and CDR2 is FQNEAQ in the germline V gene (reference sequence). The CDR3 runs to 13 residues.

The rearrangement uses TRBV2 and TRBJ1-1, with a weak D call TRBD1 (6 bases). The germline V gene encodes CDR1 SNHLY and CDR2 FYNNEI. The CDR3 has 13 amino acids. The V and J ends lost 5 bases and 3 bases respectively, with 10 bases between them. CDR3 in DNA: TGTGCCAGCAGTTACTACAGGGACACTGAAGCTTTCTTT. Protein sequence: CASSYYRDTEAFF. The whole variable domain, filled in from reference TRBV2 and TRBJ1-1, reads EPEVTQTPSHQVTQMGQEVILRCVPISNHLYFYWYRQILGQKVEFLVSFYNNEISEKSEIFDDQFSVERPDGSNFTLKIRSTKLEDSAMYFCASSYYRDTEAFFGQGTRLTVV.

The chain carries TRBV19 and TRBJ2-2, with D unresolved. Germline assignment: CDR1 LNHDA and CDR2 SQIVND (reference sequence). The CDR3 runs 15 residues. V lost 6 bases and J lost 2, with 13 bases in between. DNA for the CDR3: TGTGCCAGTAGCCCCTGGGCCTCTAACACCGGGGAGCTGTTTTTT. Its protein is CASSPWASNTGELFF.

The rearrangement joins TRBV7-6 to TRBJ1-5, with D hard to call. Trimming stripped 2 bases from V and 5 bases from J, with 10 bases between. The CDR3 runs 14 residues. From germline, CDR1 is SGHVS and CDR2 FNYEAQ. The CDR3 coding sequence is TGTGCCAGCAGCTTATTGGAAGCGGATCAGCCCCAGCATTTT. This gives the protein CASSLLEADQPQHF. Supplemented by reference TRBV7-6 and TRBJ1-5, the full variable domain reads GAGVSQSPRYKVTKRGQDVALRCDPISGHVSLYWYRQALGQGPEFLTYFNYEAQQDKSGLPNDRFSAERPEGSISTLTIQRTEQRDSAMYRCASSLLEADQPQHFGDGTRLSIL.

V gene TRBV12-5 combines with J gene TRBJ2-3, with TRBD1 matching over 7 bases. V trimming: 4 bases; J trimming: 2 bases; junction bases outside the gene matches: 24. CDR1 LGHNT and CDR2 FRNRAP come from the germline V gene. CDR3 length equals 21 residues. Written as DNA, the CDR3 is TGTGCTAGTGGTTCTGGCGCAAATAACCCCCGGACAGGTAAATACACAGATACGCAGTATTTT. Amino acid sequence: CASGSGANNPRTGKYTDTQYF.

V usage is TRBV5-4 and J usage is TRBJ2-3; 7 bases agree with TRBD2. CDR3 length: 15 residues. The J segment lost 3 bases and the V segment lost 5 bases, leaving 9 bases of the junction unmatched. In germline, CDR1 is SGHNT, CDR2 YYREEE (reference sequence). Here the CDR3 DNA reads TGTGCCAGCAGTAGGGATGAGGGAGGGACAGATACGCAGTATTTT. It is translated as CASSRDEGGTDTQYF.

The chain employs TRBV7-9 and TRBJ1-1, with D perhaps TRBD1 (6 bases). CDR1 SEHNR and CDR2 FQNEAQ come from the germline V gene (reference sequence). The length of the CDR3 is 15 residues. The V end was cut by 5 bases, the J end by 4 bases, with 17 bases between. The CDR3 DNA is TGTGCCAGCAGCAAGTCAACAGGGCGTGTCACTGAAGCTTTCTTT. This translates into CASSKSTGRVTEAFF.

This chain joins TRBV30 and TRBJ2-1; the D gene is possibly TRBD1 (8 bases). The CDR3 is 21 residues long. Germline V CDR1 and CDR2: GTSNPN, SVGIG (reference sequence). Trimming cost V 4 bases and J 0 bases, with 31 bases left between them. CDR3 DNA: TGTGCCTGGAACCCCCTGGGTGGACAGGGCGGCGGGGGCAGCTCCTACAATGAGCAGTTCTTC. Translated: CAWNPLGGQGGGGSSYNEQFF.